This T cell receptor beta chain comes out of a study of cytomegalovirus exposure and HLA in healthy donors (dated by TCRdb to the late 2010s). Broadly, across the study: According to an earlier analysis of a few hundred of the donors, 200 million or so T cells yielded 95 million to 140 million unique TCR beta sequences and 276 Gb of sequence data. An early release that covered roughly 600 HLA-typed donors contained around 300 gigabases of sequencing data and tens of millions of unique TCR sequences. Of the 300 to 450 genotyped donors, 70% to 90% were placed in the genetic ancestry cluster associated with self-reported Caucasian donors. The study was designed to test whether signatures of past pathogen exposure could be identified by cataloging public T cell receptors. The study used immunosequencing to profile the T cell repertoires of several hundred subjects and linked those repertoires to cytomegalovirus serostatus. Along with the approximately 600-subject first cohort, a separate validation cohort of 120 different subjects was used. To predict cytomegalovirus infection status, the study combined high-throughput TCR immunosequencing, statistical association of individual TCRs with disease status, and machine learning. A later analysis re-analyzed previously published TCR beta repertoires from about 730 donors and added high-resolution HLA genotyping to study TCR occurrence patterns. In the later analysis, no new phenotypic data were used to find candidate immune exposures; instead, reliance was placed on TCR beta sequences and their occurrence across donors. An earlier analysis of around 640 of the donors used high-throughput TCR beta sequencing to judge whether each TCR beta V gene segment behaved as functional or pseudogenic. Donor age, sex, ethnicity and CMV serostatus were compiled together with the repertoire data. A later genetic analysis took genome-wide SNP genotypes for about three fifths of the 666 donors and used that subset as a discovery cohort. Every discovery cohort repertoire had been produced on one sequencing platform. Both class I and class II loci were covered by HLA typing, at four-digit resolution. The number of typed donors differed by locus: about 620-640 for A, B, C, DRB1 and DQB1; 522 for DQA1; around 580 for DPA1; and some 430 for DPB1. Because of strong linkage in the cohort, five DR-DQ haplotypes were treated as single units for association and clustering. Among a few hundred genotyped donors of the cohort, an average of 235,054 unique TCR beta nucleotide sequences were sequenced per donor, around a sixth of them non-productive.

The cohort was made up of around 720 healthy bone marrow donors. Cohort members were all nominally healthy when sampled, although unrecorded immune exposures were likely present. The donor was CMV seronegative and was included in the group of a few hundred seronegative cohort members. Each donor provided a peripheral blood sample, and peripheral blood mononuclear cells were used for TCR beta sequencing. Genomic DNA was extracted from the blood cell samples with the Qiagen DNeasy Blood Extraction Kit. Library method: the immunoSEQ multiplex PCR assay. For the multiplex PCR, a mixture combining 60 forward primers for TCR Vbeta segments and 13 reverse primers for TCR Jbeta segments was used. Amplification of the CDR3 region of rearranged TCR beta genes was performed with a multiplex PCR assay on genomic DNA. The amplified TCR beta libraries were sequenced on the Illumina HiSeq System as 87-base-pair reads. Processing in the source paper ran as follows. Across the roughly 600 repertoires, a later analysis counted approximately 83 million unique TCR beta chains, 9 million to 14 million of which were shared by at least two donors. Raw reads were error-corrected and collapsed into unique sequences by a nearest-neighbor algorithm in which closely related sequences were merged to remove PCR and sequencing errors. V, D and J gene segments were assigned by aligning CDR3 sequences to IMGT reference sequences. For a sequence to be retained, at least a six-nucleotide match to both a V gene segment and a J gene segment was required. A rearrangement counted as productive if the CDR3 had no stop codons and remained in frame with V and J, and every other rearrangement counted as non-productive. Following IMGT convention, CDR3 was defined as the stretch from the second conserved V-encoded cysteine to the conserved J-encoded phenylalanine. The earlier analysis of 500 to 750 of the donors excluded any sequence lacking an unambiguous match to a single V gene segment. In an earlier analysis of a few hundred of the donors, a V segment was called functional when productive rearrangements were above 56.7%, and segregating when the standard deviation between donors exceeded 5%. A statistical classification framework was built to diagnose cytomegalovirus status from the catalog of TCR beta chain sequences. V and J gene assignment, in a later analysis, came from comparing TCR nucleotide sequences with IMGT/GENE-DB human TR gene sequences. In a later analysis, CDR3 sequences and most-parsimonious VDJ recombination scenarios were assigned using the TCRdist pipeline. In a later analysis, every TCR beta chain was defined by the combination of its CDR3 amino acid sequence and its V-gene family, and reads without a unique V-gene family were dropped. A later analysis removed 592 highly shared, low-generation-probability nucleotide sequences to deal with suspected cross-contamination and a sequencing artifact. In a later analysis, a clonal expansion index for each public chain was calculated from normalized within-repertoire ranks of inferred template counts. In a later analysis, generation probabilities were computed using a VDJ recombination model fitted to out-of-frame rearrangements, and the results were checked against IGoR. In a later analysis, hypergeometric tests were used to score TCR-TCR, TCR-HLA and TCR-CMV co-occurrence, with a repertoire-size bias correction applied to TCR pairs. False discovery rates were estimated in a later analysis by permuting HLA or CMV assignments 20 times. In a later analysis, co-occurring TCRs were grouped using DBSCAN, with TCRdist sequence similarity added in when clustering inside HLA-allele-positive subsets. Repertoires with fewer than 30,000 or more than 120,000 public chains, plus five repertoires with anomalous nucleotide sharing, were excluded from co-occurrence clustering. As stored in TCRdb, this immuneACCESS dataset retains in-frame rearrangements with V and J assigned. A fraction of the clones does not appear; measured against another copy, unresolved V genes explain less than half of the discrepancy, and the remainder lacks a known reason. The V and J calls and the clone size are those of that table, but D and trimming were determined from the DNA. The sample table lists 150,000 to 200,000 clones, roughly 87% of them with a count of one. Jointly, the top ten make up more than 0.2% of the sample.

In regard to this clone: The clone's antigen remains unknown. Per-nucleotide qualities are absent, and no much larger clonotype sits a single base away.

The study at large found these results: Because counts were too low, more than 15 rarely observed V segments, including chromosome 9 orphons, were excluded from the earlier analysis of around 640 of the donors. Linkage disequilibrium might explain the correlated functional status among segregating V segments, but an unknown experimental factor could not be excluded. At a false discovery rate of 0.05, a later analysis linked around 15,000 TCR beta sequences to specific HLA alleles. Only TCR beta chains were sequenced in this cohort, and the absence of alpha or paired-chain data limited detectable features. Most CMV-associated TCR beta chains appeared to be HLA-restricted in a later analysis, and the HLA associations seemed to be driven largely by CMV exposure. In the study, around 150 TCR beta chains were listed as associated with cytomegalovirus. A further reported finding was that TCR beta sequences accurately predicted the HLA-A and HLA-B alleles for most subjects in the first cohort. In vitro tests confirmed that a few of the cytomegalovirus-associated TCR beta chains recognize cytomegalovirus antigens. In a later analysis, TCR association rates were found to vary across HLA loci, with the most associated TCRs seen for DRB1 alleles and the fewest for HLA-C alleles. In a later genetic analysis, a missense DCLRE1C variant was associated with V-gene and J-gene trimming of TCR beta chains, and the association was replicated in an independent cohort. CMV serostatus was the only immune exposure information available for the cohort. Cytomegalovirus status was reported to be diagnosed by the classifier with high specificity and sensitivity in both the original and validation cohorts. When HLA alleles, especially DR and DQ, strongly co-occurred, attributing TCR associations to individual alleles was difficult. HLA typing was unavailable for some donors at each locus, so association tests used only the typed subset. A cluster of highly shared sequence variants was judged likely to represent a technical artifact of the sequencing pipeline. It was suggested by the authors that the approach could potentially be generalized to other disease states and immunological phenotypes. A later analysis found that HLA-associated TCR beta chains were more clonally expanded and had lower generation probabilities than equally common non-associated chains. In an earlier analysis of 587 of the donors, most TCR beta V segments were observed in productive rearrangements about 87% or about 30% of the time, broadly matching IMGT annotations. Several of the top co-occurrence clusters appeared to be linked to parvovirus B19, influenza, CMV and Epstein-Barr virus, according to a later analysis. Most TCR sequences were seen in very few donors, while some public TCRs were found in many individuals. The presence/absence analyses assumed that sequencing depth was roughly uniform across donors, and that assumption may not be true. A later genetic analysis reported fewer N-insertions in productive TCRs among donors in an Asian-associated ancestry cluster than the roughly 640-donor mean.

This receptor was taken from a girl under three years old in good health and CMV-seronegative. Sequences were obtained from PBMCs.

The CDR3 sequence is CASSQDGAGRVTKNIQYF. The nucleotide sequence reads as follows: TGCGCCAGCAGCCAAGATGGGGCAGGGAGGGTTACCAAAAACATTCAGTACTTC. The V and J genes are TRBV4-3 and TRBJ2-4, and 7 bases in between align with TRBD2. CDR1 is given as LGHNA and CDR2 as YSLEER, both from the germline V gene. The CDR3 numbers 18 residues from cysteine through phenylalanine. CDR3 DNA only is kept here, 54 bases in frame from base 1. Relative to germline, V is missing 0 bases and J is missing 2 bases, with 10 bases of the junction outside any gene match.